Listed here are 30 T cell receptor beta chains from one sample, sequenced in a study of vaccination effects on CD4 cells after COVID-19. Profiled with immunoSEQ multiplex PCR; TCRdb holds only in-frame clones, not every one. Of under 40,000 clones listed, about 81% are singletons. Their antigen targets remain unknown. Following a roughly 9-day culture, CD4+ T cells were purified. This specimen was CD4+ T cells from PBMCs cultured without peptide, taken before COVID-19 vaccination. The receptors were sampled from a human donor who received a COVID-19 vaccine.

This clone was seen just once. The chain employs TRBV23-1 and TRBJ2-7; TRBD1 agrees at 9 bases. TRBV23-1 is reported as an ORF; its role is uncertain. V dropped 0 bases and J dropped 5; count of bases not matched to a gene: 5. The CDR3 contains 15 residues. Here the CDR3 reads CASSQSGTGTHEQYV. The DNA of the CDR3 is TGCGCCAGCAGTCAATCAGGGACAGGGACCCACGAGCAGTACGTC.

The chain has TRBV20-1 and TRBJ2-3, with D possibly being TRBD2 (6 bases). The germline CDR1 and CDR2 sequences are DFQATT and SNEGSKA (reference sequence). Between the trimmed V and J ends, which lost 3 bases and 4 bases, there was a span of 17 bases. The length of the CDR3 is 15 residues. CDR3 residues: CSASLSTRGADTQYF. The CDR3 DNA is TGCAGTGCTAGTTTAAGTACCCGCGGGGCAGATACGCAGTATTTT.

V and J are TRBV5-4 and TRBJ1-1, with a tentative D call TRBD1 (6 bases). Germline V gene sequence: CDR1 SGHNT, CDR2 YYREEE (reference sequence). There are 14 residues in the CDR3. Trimming took 0 bases from V and 8 from J, leaving 14 bases between them. CDR3 region: CASSLGGQGNEAFF. DNA for the CDR3: TGTGCCAGCAGCTTGGGGGGGCAGGGAAACGAAGCTTTCTTT.

Only one count was recorded for this clone. The V call is TRBV6-5, the J call TRBJ1-2; D gene unclear. The V gene lost 0 bases and the J gene lost 8 bases, with 7 bases spanning the gap. CDR3 length: 12 residues. The germline gives CDR1 MNHEY, CDR2 SVGAGI. The CDR3: CASSYSDRGYTF. CDR3 DNA sequence: TGTGCCAGCAGTTACTCAGACCGAGGCTACACCTTC.

This rearrangement joins TRBV7-2 to TRBJ1-5; D not resolved. CDR1 and CDR2 (germline): SGHTA, FQGNSA. The CDR3 totals 13 residues. V lost 0 bases and J lost 6, with 6 bases in between. The CDR3 loop is CASSLAYTQPQHF. The CDR3 nucleotides read TGTGCCAGCAGCTTAGCGTACACTCAGCCCCAGCATTTT.

The chain links TRBV19 to TRBJ1-4, with 9 bases that match TRBD1. The V gene end was trimmed by 3 bases and the J gene end by 2 bases; junction bases not matched to a gene: 4. This CDR3 spans 16 amino acids. CDR1 and CDR2 from the germline V gene are LNHDA and SQIVND (reference sequence). CDR3 bases: TGTGCCAGTAGTATGGACAGGGGATCGACTAATGAAAAACTGTTTTTT. Translation gives CASSMDRGSTNEKLFF.

In its sample, this clone ranks as medium-sized (0.01 to 0.1%). J is TRBJ1-5 and V is TRBV7-9; the match to TRBD1 covers 7 bases. Looked up from germline, CDR1 is SEHNR and CDR2 is FQNEAQ (reference sequence). V lost 1 base, J lost 6 bases, and 3 bases stayed unmatched. CDR3 length: 14 amino acids. The CDR3: CASSLGAGGQPQHF. The CDR3 nucleotides read TGTGCCAGCAGCTTAGGGGCAGGGGGTCAGCCCCAGCATTTT. The variable domain in full, with the rest retrieved from reference TRBV7-9 and TRBJ1-5, is DTGVSQNPRHKITKRGQNVTFRCDPISEHNRLYWYRQTLGQGPEFLTYFQNEAQLEKSRLLSDRFSAERPKGSFSTLEIQRTEQGDSAMYLCASSLGAGGQPQHFGDGTRLSIL.

This clone showed up just once. The chain joins TRBV20-1 to TRBJ2-3; 8 nucleotides align to TRBD1. The J segment lost 14 bases and the V segment lost 6 bases, leaving 7 bases of the junction unmatched. CDR1 is DFQATT and CDR2 is SNEGSKA in the germline V gene (reference sequence). This CDR3 has 10 amino acids. As DNA, the CDR3 is TGCAGTGCAGGACAGGGTTCTCGGTATTTT. The encoded protein is CSAGQGSRYF.

This clone was detected once. CDR3 in amino acids: CASSSGVGRAEAFF. The CDR3 nucleotides read TGTGCCAGCAGCTCGGGGGTGGGTCGGGCTGAAGCTTTCTTT. V and J are TRBV7-9 and TRBJ1-1; D possibly corresponds to TRBD1 (5 bases). V lost 4 bases, J lost 6 bases, and 15 bases lay in between. The germline gives CDR1 SEHNR, CDR2 FQNEAQ (reference sequence). CDR3 length: 14 residues.

As for this clone: The final CDR3 position lacks the conserved phenylalanine or tryptophan, pointing to a likely read error. The DNA is omitted, as the CDR3 cannot be located on it reliably, and the CDR3 follows TCRdb's listing. The chain links TRBV4-1 to TRBJ1-2. From its first to its last residue, the CDR3 has 13 amino acids. The germline CDR1 and CDR2 sequences are MGHRA and YSYEKL. This chain's CDR3 is CASSPEGGGSFTL.

The chain uses TRBV7-2 and TRBJ1-1; D is uncertain. There are 14 residues in the CDR3. V gave up 1 base and J gave up 0 bases, with 6 bases separating them. Germline V CDR1 and CDR2: SGHTA, FQGNSA. CDR3: CASSLGLLNTEAFF. The CDR3 bases are TGTGCCAGCAGCTTAGGACTCCTGAACACTGAAGCTTTCTTT.

The genes are TRBV2 and TRBJ1-4, with 7 bases that match TRBD1. The junction had 4 bases not matched to a gene; V was cut back by 8 bases and J by 4 bases. Germline V gene data show CDR1 as SNHLY and CDR2 as FYNNEI. The CDR3 length is 13 residues. CDR3 residues: CASVTGNNEKLFF. As DNA, the CDR3 is TGTGCCAGCGTGACAGGGAATAATGAAAAACTGTTTTTT.

Here the CDR3 reads CASSPDTDTQYF. DNA of the CDR3: TGTGCCAGCTCACCGGACACAGATACGCAGTATTTT. The genes are TRBV18 and TRBJ2-3; D gene uncertain. This CDR3 has 12 residues. Trimming stripped 3 bases from V and 2 bases from J, with 3 bases between. Germline V gene data show CDR1 as KGHSH and CDR2 as LQKENI.

The chain has TRBV5-1 and TRBJ2-5, with 9 bases aligning to TRBD1. The CDR3 spans 17 residues. V lost 5 bases and J lost 2; bases outside the gene matches: 13. Germline CDR1 and CDR2: SGHRS and YFSETQ. CDR3: CASSMGGQTGGQETQYF. The CDR3 DNA follows: TGCGCCAGCAGTATGGGGGGTCAGACAGGGGGTCAAGAGACCCAGTACTTC.

J is TRBJ2-1 and V is TRBV5-1, with TRBD2 matching over 10 bases. Trimming at V came to 2 bases and at J to 5 bases, leaving 4 bases not matched to a gene. Germline V gene data show CDR1 as SGHRS and CDR2 as YFSETQ. The length of the CDR3 is 15 residues. DNA for the CDR3: TGCGCCAGCAGCTTCTCCCTAGCGGGGGACAATGAGCAGTTCTTC. Protein: CASSFSLAGDNEQFF.

CDR3 amino acids: CASSPLAGGQLEQYV. CDR3 in DNA: TGTGCCAGCAGTCCCCTAGCGGGGGGGCAGCTCGAGCAGTACGTC. V is TRBV2 and J is TRBJ2-7, with 12 bases that match TRBD2. This CDR3 is built from 15 residues. The germline V gene has CDR1 SNHLY and CDR2 FYNNEI. The J segment lost 6 bases and the V segment lost 5 bases, leaving 8 bases of the junction unmatched.

Concerning this clone: One junction end does not reproduce the germline sequence, and a read error may be involved. The chain joins TRBV6-1 to TRBJ1-5; 9 bases are shared with TRBD1. Germline values: CDR1 MNHNS, CDR2 SASEGT. The CDR3 spans 14 residues. The CDR3 region is CASSEGTGYGPQHF. The CDR3 DNA reads as TGTGCCAGCAGCGAAGGGACAGGGTACGGGCCCCAGCATTTT.

The CDR3 nucleotides read TGTGCCAGCACGTTAAACAGGGGGGACACTGAAGCTTTCTTT. It yields the protein CASTLNRGDTEAFF. The rearrangement links TRBV25-1 to TRBJ1-1; 8 positions match TRBD1. CDR3 length: 14 residues. Germline CDR1 MGHDK, CDR2 SYGVNS. The V segment lost 7 bases and the J segment 3 bases; nucleotides outside the gene matches: 7.

The rearrangement joins TRBV7-2 to TRBJ2-1, with TRBD1 matching over 7 bases. The CDR3 extends over 13 amino acids. Germline V gene lookup returns CDR1 SGHTA and CDR2 FQGNSA. V trimming: 0 bases; J trimming: 13 bases; junction bases outside the gene matches: 6. As DNA, the CDR3 is TGTGCCAGCAGCTTAGCCCGGGACAGAAAACAGTTCTTC. Protein: CASSLARDRKQFF.

This chain links TRBV9 with TRBJ2-1, with a weak D call TRBD2 (6 bases). Germline CDR1 SGDLS, CDR2 YYNGEE. This CDR3 spans 15 amino acids. Trimming cost V 4 bases and J 0 bases, with 11 bases left between them. The CDR3 is CASSRGGSSYNEQFF. The CDR3 nucleotides read TGTGCCAGCAGCCGTGGGGGGAGCTCCTACAATGAGCAGTTCTTC.

The gene calls are TRBV15 and TRBJ2-5; D remains unclear. The V end lost 0 bases, the J end lost 2 bases, and 7 bases lay between the germline ends. This CDR3 comprises 14 residues. Germline CDR1 reads LNHNV; CDR2 reads YYDKDF (reference sequence). The CDR3 nucleotides are TGTGCCACCAGCAGAGATGCGATACAAGAGACCCAGTACTTC. This encodes CATSRDAIQETQYF.

This chain connects TRBV4-1 to TRBJ2-2; TRBD2 agrees at 15 bases. V lost 1 base and J lost 4; bases outside the gene matches: 4. The CDR3 extends over 18 amino acids. CDR1 MGHRA and CDR2 YSYEKL come from the germline V gene. CDR3 residues: CASSQGTSGGAVTGELFF. The CDR3 bases are TGCGCCAGCAGCCAAGGGACTAGCGGGGGGGCGGTCACCGGGGAGCTGTTTTTT.

The chain couples TRBV18 to TRBJ2-5; 9 nucleotides line up with TRBD1. J lost 5 bases, V lost 3 bases, and 10 bases had no gene match. The CDR3 totals 16 residues. The V gene's germline CDR1 is KGHSH and CDR2 LQKENI. CDR3 protein: CASSPLGTGIEETQYF. The CDR3 DNA follows: TGTGCCAGCTCACCTTTAGGGACAGGGATTGAGGAGACCCAGTACTTC.

This sequence joins TRBV5-8 and TRBJ2-3; 14 nucleotides align to TRBD2. The CDR3 covers 18 residues. In germline, CDR1 is SGHTS, CDR2 YDEGEE. Trimming took 7 bases from V and 0 from J; bases not matched to a gene: 10. CDR3 bases: TGTGCCAGCCCAGAAGGACTAGCGGGGGGCCGGAGCACAGATACGCAGTATTTT. Its protein is CASPEGLAGGRSTDTQYF.

The chain uses TRBV5-1 and TRBJ1-3; the D gene is possibly TRBD1 (6 bases). The CDR3 has 16 residues. The germline V gene has CDR1 SGHRS and CDR2 YFSETQ. V dropped 0 bases and J dropped 0 bases, with 10 bases sitting between them. This chain's CDR3 is CASSLGQALSGNTIYF. CDR3 DNA sequence: TGCGCCAGCAGCTTGGGACAGGCGCTCTCTGGAAACACCATATATTTT.

This sequence joins TRBV24-1 and TRBJ1-5; D is possibly TRBD1 (5 bases). V lost 5 bases, J lost 7 bases, and 14 bases lay in between. From germline, CDR1 is KGHDR and CDR2 SFDVKD. The CDR3 covers 14 residues. The CDR3 DNA reads TGTGCCACCAGTGGGGGGGGTCGGGGACAGCCCCAGCATTTT. Amino acid sequence: CATSGGGRGQPQHF.

J is TRBJ2-1 and V is TRBV30, with TRBD1 matching 8 bases. This CDR3 spans 14 amino acids. Germline V gene data show CDR1 as GTSNPN and CDR2 as SVGIG (reference sequence). V lost 3 bases and J lost 7; bases outside the gene matches: 8. The CDR3 here is CAWSDGQGMNEQFF. CDR3 DNA: TGTGCCTGGAGCGACGGACAGGGAATGAATGAGCAGTTCTTC.

V usage is TRBV29-1 and J usage is TRBJ2-4; D is unclear. CDR1 SQVTM and CDR2 ANQGSEA come from the germline V gene. Trimming shortened V by 0 bases and J by 0 bases, and 9 bases separated the two germline ends. The CDR3 is made up of 15 amino acids. The CDR3 DNA is TGCAGCGTTGAAGAGGTTAGCCCAGCCAAAAACATTCAGTACTTC. This codes for CSVEEVSPAKNIQYF.

The J gene is TRBJ2-6, the V gene TRBV18; no firm D call. V was trimmed by 6 bases and J by 1 base, leaving 19 bases between them. CDR3 length equals 18 residues. Germline CDR1 is KGHSH and CDR2 is LQKENI. CDR3: CASSANAFSQSGANVLTF. CDR3 nucleotide sequence: TGTGCCAGCTCCGCAAACGCGTTTTCCCAATCTGGGGCCAACGTCCTGACTTTC.

The chain employs TRBV29-1 and TRBJ1-5; TRBD1 matches 8 bases. J was trimmed by 6 bases and V by 4 bases; bases with no gene match: 8. Germline loops: CDR1 SQVTM, CDR2 ANQGSEA. The CDR3 contains 14 residues. The CDR3 DNA sequence: TGCAGCGTTGCGTTGGCAGGGGGCGTTCAGCCCCAGCATTTT. Translated: CSVALAGGVQPQHF.